This T cell receptor beta chain derives from a study of T cells in Graves' hyperthyroidism and ophthalmopathy. Of note for this clonotype: An end of the junction differs from the germline gene, which may be a read error.

The source material, RNA transcripts, was used to amplify TCR beta CDR3 regions. Initially, a first-round RT-PCR of the TCR CDR3 employed the HTBI primer set. From the multiplex PCR reads, TCRdb called clonotypes with MiXCR, one entry per CDR3 protein. The table includes roughly 56,000 distinct CDR3 sequences, 49% detected once. Per the germline V gene, CDR1 is MDHEN and CDR2 is SYDVKM. There are 13 residues in the CDR3. Each diagnosis drew on symptoms, thyroxine, TRAb, thyroid ultrasound and orbital computed tomography findings. Sequences were obtained from blood. This TCR came from a woman aged 25 to 39 with Graves' ophthalmopathy. V usage is TRBV28 and J usage is TRBJ2-7; the D gene is possibly TRBD2 (6 bases). CDR3: CARSLTRSYEQSF. The CDR3 nucleotides read TGTGCCCGCAGTCTGACTAGGTCGTACGAGCAGTCCTTC.